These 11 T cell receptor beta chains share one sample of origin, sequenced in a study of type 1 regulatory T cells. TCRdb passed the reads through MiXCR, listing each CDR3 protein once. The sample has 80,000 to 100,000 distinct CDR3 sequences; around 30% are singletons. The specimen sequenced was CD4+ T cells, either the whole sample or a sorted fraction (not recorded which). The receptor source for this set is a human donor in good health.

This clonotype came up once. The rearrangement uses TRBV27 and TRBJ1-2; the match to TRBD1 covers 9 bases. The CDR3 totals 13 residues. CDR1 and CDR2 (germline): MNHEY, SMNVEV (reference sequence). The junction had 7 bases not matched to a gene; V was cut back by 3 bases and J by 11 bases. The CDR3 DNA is TGTGCCAGCAGTTTTCGGACAGGGGAAGGTTACACCTTC. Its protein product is CASSFRTGEGYTF.

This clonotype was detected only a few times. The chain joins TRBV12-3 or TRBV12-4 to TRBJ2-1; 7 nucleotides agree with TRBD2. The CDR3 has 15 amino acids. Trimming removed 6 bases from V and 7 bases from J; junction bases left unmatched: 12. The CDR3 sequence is CASSQNVAGVNEQFF. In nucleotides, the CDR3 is TGTGCCAGCAGCCAAAATGTTGCGGGAGTAAATGAGCAGTTCTTC.

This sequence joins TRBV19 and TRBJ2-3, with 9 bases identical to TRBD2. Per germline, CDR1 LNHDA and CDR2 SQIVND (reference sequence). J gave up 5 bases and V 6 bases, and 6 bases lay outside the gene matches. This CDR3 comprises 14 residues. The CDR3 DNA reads TGTGCCAGTAGAGTAGCGGGAGTTCAAGATACGCAGTATTTT. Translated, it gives CASRVAGVQDTQYF.

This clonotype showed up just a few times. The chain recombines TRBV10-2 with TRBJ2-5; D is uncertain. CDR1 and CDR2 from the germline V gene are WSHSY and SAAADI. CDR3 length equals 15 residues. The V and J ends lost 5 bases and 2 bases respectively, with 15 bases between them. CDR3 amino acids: CASSSSVASQETQYF. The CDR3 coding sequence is TGCGCCAGCAGTTCCTCAGTGGCTTCTCAAGAGACCCAGTACTTC.

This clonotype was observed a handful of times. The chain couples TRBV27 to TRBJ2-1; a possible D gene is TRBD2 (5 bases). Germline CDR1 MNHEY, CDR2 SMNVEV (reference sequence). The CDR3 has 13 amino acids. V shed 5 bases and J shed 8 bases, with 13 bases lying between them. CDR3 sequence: CASSQWTLDEQFF. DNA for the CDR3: TGTGCCAGCAGTCAATGGACTCTGGATGAGCAGTTCTTC.

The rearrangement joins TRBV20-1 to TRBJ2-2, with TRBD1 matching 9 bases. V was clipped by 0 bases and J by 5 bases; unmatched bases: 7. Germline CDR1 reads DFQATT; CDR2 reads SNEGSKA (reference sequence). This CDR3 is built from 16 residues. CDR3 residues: CSAREQQGAWTGELFF. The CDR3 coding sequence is TGCAGTGCTAGAGAGCAACAGGGGGCTTGGACCGGGGAGCTGTTTTTT.

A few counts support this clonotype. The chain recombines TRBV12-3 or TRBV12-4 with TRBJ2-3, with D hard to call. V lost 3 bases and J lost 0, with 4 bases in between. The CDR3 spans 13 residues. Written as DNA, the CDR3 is TGTGCCAGCAGTTTGCGGAGCACAGATACGCAGTATTTT. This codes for CASSLRSTDTQYF.

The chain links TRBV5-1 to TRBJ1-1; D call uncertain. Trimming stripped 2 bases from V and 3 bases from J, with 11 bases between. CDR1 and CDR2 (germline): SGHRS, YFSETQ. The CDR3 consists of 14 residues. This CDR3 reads CASSFSGRDTEAFF. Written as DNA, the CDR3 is TGCGCCAGCAGCTTTTCGGGGAGGGACACTGAAGCTTTCTTT.

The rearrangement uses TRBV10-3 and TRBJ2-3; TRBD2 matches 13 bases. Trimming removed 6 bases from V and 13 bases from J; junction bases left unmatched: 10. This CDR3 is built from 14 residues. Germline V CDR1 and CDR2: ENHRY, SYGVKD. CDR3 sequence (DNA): TGTGCCATCAGGCCGGGACTAGCGGGACCGGTAAAGTATTTT. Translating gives CAIRPGLAGPVKYF.

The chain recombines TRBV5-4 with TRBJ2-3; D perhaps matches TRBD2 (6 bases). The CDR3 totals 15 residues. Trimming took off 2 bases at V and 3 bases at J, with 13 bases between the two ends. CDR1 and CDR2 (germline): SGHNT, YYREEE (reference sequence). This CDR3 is CASSFRGTVTDTQYF. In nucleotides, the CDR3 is TGTGCCAGCAGCTTTCGCGGGACTGTAACAGATACGCAGTATTTT.

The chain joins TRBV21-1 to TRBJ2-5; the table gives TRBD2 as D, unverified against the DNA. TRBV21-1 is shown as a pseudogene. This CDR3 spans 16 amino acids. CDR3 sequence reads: CASSKVKAGGEETQYF. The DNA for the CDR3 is TGTGCCAGCAGCAAAGTTAAAGCGGGAGGAGAAGAGACCCAGTACTTC.